A single sample gave rise to the 4 T cell receptor beta chains below, sequenced in a study of blood T cell repertoires in COVID-19. The table came from immunoSEQ multiplex PCR; TCRdb's copy has only in-frame clones and leaves some out. The repertoire holds roughly 570,000 clones, about 89% seen once, with roughly 7.3% in the top ten. The material sequenced was peripheral blood. The receptors come from a woman aged 50 to 65 with COVID-19, enrolled during active disease.

The chain links TRBV19 to TRBJ1-4; D not certain. This CDR3 is 16 amino acids long. Germline values: CDR1 LNHDA, CDR2 SQIVND (reference sequence). V shed 4 bases and J shed 0 bases, with 12 bases lying between them. The CDR3 spells CASSRSYRATNEKLFF. The CDR3 nucleotides are TGTGCCAGTAGTAGATCCTACCGTGCAACTAATGAAAAACTGTTTTTT. The variable domain in full, completed from reference TRBV19 and TRBJ1-4, reads DGGITQSPKYLFRKEGQNVTLSCEQNLNHDAMYWYRQDPGQGLRLIYYSQIVNDFQKGDIAEGYSVSREKKESFPLTVTSAQKNPTAFYLCASSRSYRATNEKLFFGSGTQLSVL.

J is TRBJ1-1 and V is TRBV5-8; D is uncertain. The V and J ends lost 4 bases and 3 bases respectively, with 16 bases between them. This CDR3 region has 15 residues. Germline CDR1 SGHTS, CDR2 YDEGEE. The CDR3 DNA sequence: TGTGCCAGCAGCCTAGGACTTTTAAGGGACACTGAAGCTTTCTTT. Its protein product is CASSLGLLRDTEAFF.

As for this clone: This sample includes further DNA sequences coding for the same CDR3. The chain recombines TRBV2 with TRBJ1-1, with D perhaps matching TRBD1 (6 bases). This CDR3 comprises 12 residues. The V end was cut by 2 bases, the J end by 5 bases, with 6 bases between. The germline gives CDR1 SNHLY, CDR2 FYNNEI. The chain's CDR3 is CASSERGTEAFF. CDR3 coding DNA: TGTGCCAGCAGTGAAAGGGGGACTGAAGCTTTCTTT.

The V gene is TRBV3-1 (or the pseudogene TRBV3-2), the J gene TRBJ2-7; the match to TRBD2 covers 7 bases. V was clipped by 1 base and J by 3 bases; unmatched bases: 3. The CDR3 runs 14 residues. Germline CDR1 and CDR2: LGHDT and YNNKEL (reference sequence). The chain's CDR3 is CASSQVERGYEQYF. The CDR3 coding sequence is TGTGCCAGCAGCCAAGTTGAGCGGGGCTACGAGCAGTACTTC.